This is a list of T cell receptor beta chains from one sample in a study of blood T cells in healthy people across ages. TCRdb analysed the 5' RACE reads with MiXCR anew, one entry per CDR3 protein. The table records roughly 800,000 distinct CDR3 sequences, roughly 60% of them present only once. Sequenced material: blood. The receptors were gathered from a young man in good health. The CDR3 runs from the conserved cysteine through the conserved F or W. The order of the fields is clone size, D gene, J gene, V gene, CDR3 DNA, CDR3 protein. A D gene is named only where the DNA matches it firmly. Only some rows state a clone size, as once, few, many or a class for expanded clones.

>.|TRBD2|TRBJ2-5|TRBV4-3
TGCGCCAGCAGCCAAGATGCGGGAGGGCCGCTGAATGAGCAGTACTTC
CASSQDAGGPLNEQYF
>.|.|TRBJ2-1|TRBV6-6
TGTGCCAGCAGCCAAACCCCTGGTTACAATGAGCAGTTCTTC
CASSQTPGYNEQFF
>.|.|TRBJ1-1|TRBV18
TGTGCCAGCTCACCCGAGCACCTTCCGAACACTGAAGCTTTCTTT
CASSPEHLPNTEAFF
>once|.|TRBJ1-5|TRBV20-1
TGCAGTGCTGTGTGGGGTGAATATCAGCCCCAGCATTTT
CSAVWGEYQPQHF
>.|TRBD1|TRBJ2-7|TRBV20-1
TGCAGTGCTACATCGGACAGGCCCCACGAGCAGTACTTC
CSATSDRPHEQYF
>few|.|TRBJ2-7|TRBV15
TGTGCCACCAGCAGAGCCCAAATGGCCTACGAGCAGTACTTC
CATSRAQMAYEQYF
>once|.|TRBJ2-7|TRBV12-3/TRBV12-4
TGTGCCAGCACTTTCGTATGTCAGTCCTACGAGCAGTACTTC
CASTFVCQSYEQYF
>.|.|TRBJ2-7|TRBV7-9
TGTGCCAGCAGCTTTGTCAGTGGGGCCGAGCAGTACTTC
CASSFVSGAEQYF
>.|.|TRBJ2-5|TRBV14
TGTGCCAGCAGCCAAGATCTGGGTTCAGGGGGGTATGAGCAGTACTTC
CASSQDLGSGGYEQYF
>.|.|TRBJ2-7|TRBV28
TGTGCCAGCAGCGGACGGAAGGGGGACCCCTACGAGCAGTACTTC
CASSGRKGDPYEQYF
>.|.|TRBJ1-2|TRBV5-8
TGTGCCAGCAGCTTGAAGACTATCCTGGGCTACACCTTC
CASSLKTILGYTF
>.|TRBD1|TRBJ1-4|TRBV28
TGTGCCAGCAGCCTGGAACCGGGACAGGGCCGAGACCTGTTTTTT
CASSLEPGQGRDLFF
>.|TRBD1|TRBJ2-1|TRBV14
TGTGCCAGCAGCCAAGGGGGACAGCCCCTGTTCTTC
CASSQGGQPLFF
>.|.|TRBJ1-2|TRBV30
TGTGCCTGGCGGGCCAGGGCGAACCAGGCTAACTATGGCTACACCTTC
CAWRARANQANYGYTF
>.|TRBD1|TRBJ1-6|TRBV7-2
TGTGCCAGCAGCTCCCTTAGGGGGCTGTCACCCCTCCACTTT
CASSSLRGLSPLHF
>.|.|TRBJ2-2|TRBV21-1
TGTGCCAGTATACTACACAGGGGCGGGAAGGACGGGGAGCTGTTTTTT
CASILHRGGKDGELFF